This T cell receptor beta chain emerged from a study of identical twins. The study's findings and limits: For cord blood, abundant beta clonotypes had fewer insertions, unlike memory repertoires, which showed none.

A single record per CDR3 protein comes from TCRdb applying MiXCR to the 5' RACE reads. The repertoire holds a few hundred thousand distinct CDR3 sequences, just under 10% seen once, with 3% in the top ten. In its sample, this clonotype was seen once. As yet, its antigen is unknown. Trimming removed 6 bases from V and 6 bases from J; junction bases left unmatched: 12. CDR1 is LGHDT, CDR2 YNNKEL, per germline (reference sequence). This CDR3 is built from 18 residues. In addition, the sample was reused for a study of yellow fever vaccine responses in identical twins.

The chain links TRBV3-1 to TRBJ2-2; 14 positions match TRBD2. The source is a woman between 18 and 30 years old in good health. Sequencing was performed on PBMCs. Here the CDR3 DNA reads TGTGCCAGCAGGGAGGGACTAGCGGGAGTGGTTTCGTCCGGGGAGCTGTTTTTT. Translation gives CASREGLAGVVSSGELFF. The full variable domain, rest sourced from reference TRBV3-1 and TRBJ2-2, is DTAVSQTPKYLVTQMGNDKSIKCEQNLGHDTMYWYKQDSKKFLKIMFSYNNKELIINETVPNRFSPKSPDKAHLNLHINSLELGDSAVYFCASREGLAGVVSSGELFFGEGSRLTVL.